A single sample gave rise to the 26 T cell receptor beta chains below, sequenced in a study of blood T cell repertoires in COVID-19. Sequencing used immunoSEQ multiplex PCR; TCRdb keeps in-frame clones, though not all of them. The profile shows tens of thousands of clones, around 85% of them singletons. Sequencing was done on a sample of peripheral blood. The receptors were sampled from a human donor in a cohort sampled during active COVID-19.

This sequence joins TRBV11-2 and TRBJ1-3; D remains unclear. Germline V gives CDR1 SGHAT, CDR2 FQNNGV. The V and J ends lost 2 bases and 2 bases respectively, with 7 bases between them. CDR3 length: 14 amino acids. CDR3 in DNA: TGTGCCAGCAGCTTATCGAGGGCTGGAAACACCATATATTTT. Its protein product is CASSLSRAGNTIYF. The full variable domain, with the rest looked up from reference TRBV11-2 and TRBJ1-3, is EAGVAQSPRYKIIEKRQSVAFWCNPISGHATLYWYQQILGQGPKLLIQFQNNGVVDDSQLPKDRFSAERLKGVDSTLKIQPAKLEDSAVYLCASSLSRAGNTIYFGEGSWLTVV.

This clone occurred a few times. J is TRBJ1-1 and V is TRBV30, with no clear D. Between the trimmed V and J ends, which lost 1 base and 3 bases, there was a span of 9 bases. Germline V CDR1 and CDR2: GTSNPN, SVGIG (reference sequence). This CDR3 has 13 amino acids. Here the CDR3 reads CAWSGSRYTEAFF. In nucleotides, the CDR3 is TGTGCCTGGAGTGGATCTCGGTACACTGAAGCTTTCTTT.

A single count supports this clone. The chain carries TRBV6-6 and TRBJ1-1; the D gene is possibly TRBD1 (6 bases). In germline, CDR1 is MNHNY, CDR2 SVGAGI (reference sequence). The CDR3 is made up of 12 amino acids. V was shortened by 7 bases and J by 1 base, with 7 bases between the two germline ends. CDR3 sequence reads: CASKQGNTEAFF. The CDR3 coding sequence is TGTGCCAGCAAACAGGGGAACACTGAAGCTTTCTTT.

This chain links TRBV3-1 (or the pseudogene TRBV3-2) with TRBJ2-5, with D hard to call. The V gene lost 1 base and the J gene lost 8 bases, with 5 bases spanning the gap. Germline CDR1 reads LGHDT; CDR2 reads YNNKEL (reference sequence). The CDR3 is 11 amino acids. DNA for the CDR3: TGTGCCAGCAGCCAAGCTTATACCCAGTACTTC. Its translation: CASSQAYTQYF.

This chain joins TRBV29-1 and TRBJ2-7; the D gene is possibly TRBD2 (5 bases). Germline V gene data show CDR1 as SQVTM and CDR2 as ANQGSEA. The CDR3 has 11 amino acids. The V end lost 7 bases, the J end lost 3 bases, and 10 bases lay between the germline ends. The DNA for the CDR3 is TGCAGCGGCACTAGAGGCTACGAGCAGTACTTC. It is translated as CSGTRGYEQYF.

V is TRBV5-1 and J is TRBJ1-2; D gene ambiguous. The CDR3 extends over 14 amino acids. CDR1 and CDR2 (germline): SGHRS, YFSETQ. V shed 1 base and J shed 4 bases, with 11 bases lying between them. CDR3 region: CASSLLGESYGYTF. The CDR3 nucleotides are TGCGCCAGCAGCTTGCTAGGAGAATCCTATGGCTACACCTTC.

J is TRBJ1-1 and V is TRBV25-1; D call uncertain. Germline CDR1 reads MGHDK; CDR2 reads SYGVNS. Deletions cut 6 bases from V and 8 bases from J, with 19 bases between. This CDR3 is 14 amino acids long. The CDR3 sequence is CASRPIGPSGEAFF. The CDR3 DNA is TGTGCCAGCAGACCCATTGGACCATCGGGGGAAGCTTTCTTT.

The chain joins TRBV25-1 to TRBJ1-1, with 7 bases that match TRBD1. Germline CDR1 reads MGHDK; CDR2 reads SYGVNS. This CDR3 is 15 amino acids long. Germline trimming cut 5 bases from V and 4 bases from J; bases unmatched to any gene: 10. The CDR3 loop is CASSLTGASRTEAFF. For the CDR3, the DNA is TGTGCCAGCAGTCTTACAGGGGCGTCACGCACTGAAGCTTTCTTT.

V and J are TRBV2 and TRBJ1-2, with unresolved D. V shed 9 bases and J shed 0 bases, with 17 bases lying between them. Germline loops: CDR1 SNHLY, CDR2 FYNNEI. The CDR3 is made up of 15 amino acids. Here the CDR3 DNA reads TGTGCCAGTAAGGCAGGCAGGCCCACTAACTATGGCTACACCTTC. Its translation: CASKAGRPTNYGYTF.

The V and J genes are TRBV19 and TRBJ1-1; TRBD1 aligns across 8 bases. The CDR3 is 13 residues long. Per the germline V gene, CDR1 is LNHDA and CDR2 is SQIVND (reference sequence). V lost 6 bases, J lost 5 bases, and 5 bases stayed unmatched. Here the CDR3 DNA reads TGTGCCAGTAGGGGACAGGCGGGGACTGAAGCTTTCTTT. Protein: CASRGQAGTEAFF.

The chain is built from TRBV5-1 and TRBJ2-5; a possible D gene is TRBD1 (5 bases). This CDR3 has 14 residues. V lost 1 base, J lost 4 bases, and 11 bases lay in between. The germline V gene has CDR1 SGHRS and CDR2 YFSETQ. In DNA, the CDR3 is TGCGCCAGCAGCTTGCGGCAGGGCCCAGAGACCCAGTACTTC. Translating gives CASSLRQGPETQYF.

The chain is built from TRBV6-5 and TRBJ2-7; TRBD1 agrees at 7 bases. The V segment lost 0 bases and the J segment 6 bases; nucleotides outside the gene matches: 8. The CDR3 is 15 amino acids. Germline V lookup: CDR1 MNHEY, CDR2 SVGAGI. The DNA of the CDR3 is TGTGCCAGCAGTTACTCGGAGACAGGGTTTCGCGAGCAGTACTTC. Amino acid sequence: CASSYSETGFREQYF.

This chain uses TRBV28 with TRBJ2-5; possibly TRBD1 for D (5 bases). The CDR3 has 13 amino acids. Germline CDR1 is MDHEN and CDR2 is SYDVKM. V was trimmed by 6 bases and J by 1 base, leaving 9 bases between them. Here the CDR3 reads CASRTDPQETQYF. In nucleotides, the CDR3 is TGTGCCAGCAGGACAGATCCCCAAGAGACCCAGTACTTC. Drawing the rest from reference TRBV28 and TRBJ2-5, the complete variable domain is DVKVTQSSRYLVKRTGEKVFLECVQDMDHENMFWYRQDPGLGLRLIYFSYDVKMKEKGDIPEGYSVSREKKERFSLILESASTNQTSMYLCASRTDPQETQYFGPGTRLLVL.

The chain carries TRBV28 and TRBJ1-6; 9 positions agree with TRBD1. The CDR3 loop spans 15 amino acids. CDR1 is MDHEN and CDR2 is SYDVKM in the germline V gene. The ends lost 2 bases at V and 7 bases at J; junction bases unmatched: 3. This chain's CDR3 is CASSLKGTGNSPLHF. As DNA, the CDR3 is TGTGCCAGCAGTTTAAAAGGGACAGGGAATTCACCCCTCCACTTT.

This chain links TRBV2 with TRBJ1-3; a possible D gene is TRBD1 (6 bases). The CDR3 covers 16 residues. The germline V gene encodes CDR1 SNHLY and CDR2 FYNNEI. The V and J ends lost 4 bases and 0 bases respectively, with 13 bases between them. DNA of the CDR3: TGTGCCAGCAGTGGACAGGCCAGGGGCTCTGGAAACACCATATATTTT. Translating gives CASSGQARGSGNTIYF.

The V call is TRBV7-6, the J call TRBJ2-1; 8 bases line up with TRBD2. Germline values: CDR1 SGHVS, CDR2 FNYEAQ. The CDR3 totals 16 residues. Trimming took 1 base from V and 3 from J; bases not matched to a gene: 5. The CDR3 nucleotides read TGTGCCAGCAGCTTAGTTGGCCGGGAGGGCTACAATGAGCAGTTCTTC. Protein sequence: CASSLVGREGYNEQFF.

This sequence joins TRBV27 and TRBJ2-2; 9 bases agree with TRBD1. The CDR3 consists of 14 residues. Germline V lookup: CDR1 MNHEY, CDR2 SMNVEV (reference sequence). V lost 8 bases and J lost 6; bases outside the gene matches: 7. CDR3 in DNA: TGTGCCAGCGGTAGGACAGGGGTAGCCGGGGAGCTGTTTTTT. Its protein product is CASGRTGVAGELFF.

The chain uses TRBV4-2 and TRBJ1-2; D is undetermined. This CDR3 spans 13 amino acids. Per germline, CDR1 LGHNA and CDR2 YNFKEQ. Trimming left V 1 base short and J 2 bases short, with 5 bases between. CDR3: CASSQVGNYGYTF. The CDR3 bases are TGTGCCAGCAGCCAAGTTGGCAACTATGGCTACACCTTC.

J is TRBJ2-2 and V is TRBV28, with 13 bases fitting TRBD2. Germline CDR1 is MDHEN and CDR2 is SYDVKM. V lost 3 bases, J lost 3 bases, and 10 bases stayed unmatched. CDR3 length equals 19 residues. The CDR3 protein is CASSLMWTSGSWDTGELFF. The CDR3 nucleotides read TGTGCCAGCAGTTTGATGTGGACTAGCGGGAGTTGGGACACCGGGGAGCTGTTTTTT.

The rearrangement links TRBV11-1 to TRBJ2-1; perhaps TRBD2 as D (6 bases). The germline CDR1 and CDR2 sequences are SGHAT and FQDESV (reference sequence). The CDR3 length is 13 residues. The germline V and J ends were trimmed by 4 bases and 9 bases, with 13 bases remaining between them. The CDR3, as DNA: TGTGCCAGCAGCTCTAGACCCGGGGGTGAGCAGTTCTTC. Protein product: CASSSRPGGEQFF.

The chain joins TRBV30 to TRBJ1-4; 8 nucleotides line up with TRBD1. Per the germline V gene, CDR1 is GTSNPN and CDR2 is SVGIG (reference sequence). V shed 1 base and J 8 bases; nucleotides not matched to a gene: 15. The CDR3 has 17 residues. The chain's CDR3 is CAWSEAGTRGLGEKLFF. The CDR3, as DNA: TGTGCCTGGAGTGAAGCCGGGACCAGGGGGCTCGGGGAAAAACTGTTTTTT.

The chain recombines TRBV28 with TRBJ2-7; D possibly corresponds to TRBD2 (5 bases). The CDR3 runs 13 residues. Germline CDR1 is MDHEN and CDR2 is SYDVKM. The V end lost 3 bases, the J end lost 2 bases, and 8 bases lay between the germline ends. The CDR3 bases are TGTGCCAGCAGTTTGGGGAGTACCTACGAGCAGTACTTC. Its protein is CASSLGSTYEQYF.

There are a few counts of this clone. The chain has TRBV5-1 and TRBJ1-2, with TRBD1 identical over 7 bases. The CDR3 contains 13 residues. CDR1 and CDR2 from the germline V gene are SGHRS and YFSETQ. The V and J ends lost 4 bases and 6 bases, in that order; junction bases with no gene match: 6. DNA of the CDR3: TGCGCCAGCAGCCCTCGTCAGGGGGATGGCTACACCTTC. This codes for CASSPRQGDGYTF.

J is TRBJ2-6 and V is TRBV7-9, with D unclear. This CDR3 is 15 amino acids long. Germline assignment: CDR1 SEHNR and CDR2 FQNEAQ (reference sequence). V lost 5 bases, J lost 1 base, and 9 bases lay in between. The CDR3 loop reads CASSKSESGANVLTF. The CDR3 nucleotides are TGTGCCAGCAGCAAATCGGAGTCTGGGGCCAACGTCCTGACTTTC.

This chain uses TRBV9 with TRBJ1-2; 9 bases match TRBD1. V trimming: 4 bases; J trimming: 2 bases; junction bases outside the gene matches: 6. Germline V gives CDR1 SGDLS, CDR2 YYNGEE. The CDR3 is 15 residues long. This chain's CDR3 is CASSLRDRENYGYTF. The CDR3 DNA reads TGTGCCAGCAGCCTCCGGGACAGGGAAAACTATGGCTACACCTTC.

The V call is TRBV2, the J call TRBJ2-4; 12 positions agree with TRBD2. The CDR3 totals 16 residues. Trimming cost V 3 bases and J 7 bases; bases outside gene matches: 7. The germline gives CDR1 SNHLY, CDR2 FYNNEI. The CDR3 loop is CASSDPLAGGANIQYF. The CDR3 DNA follows: TGTGCCAGCAGTGACCCCCTAGCGGGAGGGGCTAACATTCAGTACTTC.